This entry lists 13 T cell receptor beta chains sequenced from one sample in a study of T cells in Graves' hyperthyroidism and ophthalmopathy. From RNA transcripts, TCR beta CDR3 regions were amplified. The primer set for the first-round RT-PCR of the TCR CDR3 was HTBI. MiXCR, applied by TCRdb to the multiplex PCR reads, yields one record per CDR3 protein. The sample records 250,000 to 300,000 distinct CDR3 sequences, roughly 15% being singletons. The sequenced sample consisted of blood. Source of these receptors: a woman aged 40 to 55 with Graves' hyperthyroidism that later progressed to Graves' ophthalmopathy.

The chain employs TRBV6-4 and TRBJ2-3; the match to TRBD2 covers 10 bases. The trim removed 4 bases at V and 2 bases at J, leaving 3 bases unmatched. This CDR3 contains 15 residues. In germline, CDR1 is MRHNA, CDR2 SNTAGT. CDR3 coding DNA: TGTGCCAGCAGTGCCGGGACTAGCGACACAGATACGCAGTATTTT. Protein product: CASSAGTSDTDTQYF.

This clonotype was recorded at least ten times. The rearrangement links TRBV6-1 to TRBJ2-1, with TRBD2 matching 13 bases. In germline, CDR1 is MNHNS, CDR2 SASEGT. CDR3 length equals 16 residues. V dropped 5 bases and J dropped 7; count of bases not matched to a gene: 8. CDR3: CASSRGLAGQFNEQFF. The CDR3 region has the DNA TGTGCCAGCAGTCGGGGACTAGCGGGGCAATTTAATGAGCAGTTCTTC.

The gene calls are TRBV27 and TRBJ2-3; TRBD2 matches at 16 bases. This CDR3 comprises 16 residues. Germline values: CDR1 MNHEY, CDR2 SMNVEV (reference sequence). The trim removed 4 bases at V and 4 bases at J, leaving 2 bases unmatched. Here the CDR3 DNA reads TGTGCCAGCAGTTGGGGACTAGCGGGAGGGCCAGATACGCAGTATTTT. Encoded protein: CASSWGLAGGPDTQYF.

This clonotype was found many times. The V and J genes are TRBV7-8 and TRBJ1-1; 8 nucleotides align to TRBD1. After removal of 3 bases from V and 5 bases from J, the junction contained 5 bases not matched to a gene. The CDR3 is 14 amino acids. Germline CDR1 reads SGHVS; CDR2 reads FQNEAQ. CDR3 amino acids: CASSFNQGATEAFF. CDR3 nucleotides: TGTGCCAGCAGCTTCAACCAGGGGGCAACTGAAGCTTTCTTT. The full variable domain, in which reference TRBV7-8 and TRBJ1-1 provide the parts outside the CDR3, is GAGVSQSPRYKVAKRGQDVALRCDPISGHVSLFWYQQALGQGPEFLTYFQNEAQLDKSGLPSDRFFAERPEGSVSTLKIQRTQQEDSAVYLCASSFNQGATEAFFGQGTRLTVV.

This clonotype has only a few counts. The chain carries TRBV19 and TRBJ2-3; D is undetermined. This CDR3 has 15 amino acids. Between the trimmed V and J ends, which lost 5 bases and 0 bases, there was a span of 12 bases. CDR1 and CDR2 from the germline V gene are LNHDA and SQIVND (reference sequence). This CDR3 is CASSWIQTSTDTQYF. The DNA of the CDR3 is TGTGCCAGTAGTTGGATCCAGACTAGCACAGATACGCAGTATTTT.

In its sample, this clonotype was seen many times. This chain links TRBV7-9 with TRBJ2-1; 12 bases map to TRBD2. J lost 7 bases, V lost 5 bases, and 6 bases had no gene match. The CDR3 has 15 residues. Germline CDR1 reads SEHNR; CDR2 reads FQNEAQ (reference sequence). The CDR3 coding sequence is TGTGCCAGCAGCCCGCGGACTAGCGGGAAGAATGAGCAGTTCTTC. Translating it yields CASSPRTSGKNEQFF.

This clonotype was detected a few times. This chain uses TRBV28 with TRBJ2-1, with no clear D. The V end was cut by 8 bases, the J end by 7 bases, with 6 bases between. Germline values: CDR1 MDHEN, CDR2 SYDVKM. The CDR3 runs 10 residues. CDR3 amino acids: CASGRNEQFF. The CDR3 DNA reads TGTGCCAGCGGACGGAATGAGCAGTTCTTC.

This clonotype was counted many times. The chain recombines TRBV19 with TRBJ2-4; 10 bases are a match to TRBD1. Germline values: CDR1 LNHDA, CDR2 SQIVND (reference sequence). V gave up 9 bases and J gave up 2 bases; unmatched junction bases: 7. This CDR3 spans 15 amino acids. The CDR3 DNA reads TGTGCCAGCGGGACAGGGGCCACCACCAAAAACATTCAGTACTTC. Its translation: CASGTGATTKNIQYF.

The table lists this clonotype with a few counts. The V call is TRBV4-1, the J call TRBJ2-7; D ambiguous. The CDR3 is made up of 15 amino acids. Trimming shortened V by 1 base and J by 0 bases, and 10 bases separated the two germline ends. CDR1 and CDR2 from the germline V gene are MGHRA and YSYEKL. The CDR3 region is CASSQGLASSYEQYF. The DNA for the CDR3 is TGCGCCAGCAGCCAAGGTCTGGCCAGCTCCTACGAGCAGTACTTC.

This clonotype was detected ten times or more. The CDR3 region has the DNA TGTGCCAGCAGCTTAGGTAGTGGGGACGACCACTCCTACGAGCAGTACTTC. Amino acids: CASSLGSGDDHSYEQYF. This chain links TRBV7-8 with TRBJ2-7; D possibly matches TRBD1 or TRBD2 (5 bases each). The germline gives CDR1 SGHVS, CDR2 FQNEAQ. The V end lost 1 base, the J end lost 0 bases, and 16 bases lay between the germline ends. The CDR3 loop spans 17 amino acids.

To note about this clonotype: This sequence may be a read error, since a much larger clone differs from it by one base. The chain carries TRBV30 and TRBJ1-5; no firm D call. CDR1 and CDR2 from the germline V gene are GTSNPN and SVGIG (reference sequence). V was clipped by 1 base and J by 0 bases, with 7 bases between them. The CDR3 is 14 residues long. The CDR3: CAWSGAGSNQPQHF. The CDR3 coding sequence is TGTGCCTGGAGTGGCGCGGGTAGCAATCAGCCCCAGCATTTT.

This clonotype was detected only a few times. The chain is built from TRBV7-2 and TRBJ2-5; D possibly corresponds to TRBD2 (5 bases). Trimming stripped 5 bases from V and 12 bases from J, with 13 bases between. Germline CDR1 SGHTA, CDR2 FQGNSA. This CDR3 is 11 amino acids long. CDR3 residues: CASSRDSVKYF. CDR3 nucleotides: TGTGCCAGCAGCCGGGATTCCGTTAAGTACTTC.

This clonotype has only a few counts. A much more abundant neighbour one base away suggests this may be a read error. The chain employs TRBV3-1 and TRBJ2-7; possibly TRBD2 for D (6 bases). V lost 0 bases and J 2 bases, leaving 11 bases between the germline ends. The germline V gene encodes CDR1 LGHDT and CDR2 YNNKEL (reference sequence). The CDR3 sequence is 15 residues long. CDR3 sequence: CASSQDQRVTYEQYF. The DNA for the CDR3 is TGTGCCAGCAGCCAAGATCAGCGGGTTACCTACGAGCAGTACTTC.